This T cell receptor beta chain was recorded in a study of beta chain features in type 1 diabetes. The CDR3 runs 13 residues. Germline lookup yields CDR1 SGDLS and CDR2 YYNGEE. Trimming cost V 4 bases and J 13 bases, with 18 bases left between them. All of the isolated RNA was reverse transcribed, so expressed TCRB transcripts were sequenced. Profiled with immunoSEQ multiplex PCR; TCRdb holds only in-frame clones, not every one. The table records almost 350,000 clones, 8% of them present only once. General observations from the study: The study found fewer insertions and more deletions at VDJ junctions in type 1 diabetes patients. Within the patient group, naive, central memory and Treg TCRB repertoires appeared more similar to each other than within healthy donors. In every one of the four CD4+ subsets, TCRB CDR3s were moderately but significantly shorter in Type 1 diabetes patients.

On this clone: Its specificity is unknown.

The chain links TRBV9 to TRBJ2-1; a possible D gene is TRBD2 (5 bases). The TCR originated in a woman aged 18-35 years in good health. Sequencing was done on a sample of central memory CD4+ T cells from blood. This chain's CDR3 is CASSFRLLDPQFF. CDR3 bases: TGTGCCAGCAGCTTCAGGCTACTAGACCCCCAGTTCTTC.